These T cell receptor beta chains were read from a single sample in a study of PD-1 blockade in classical Hodgkin lymphoma. The table came from immunoSEQ multiplex PCR; TCRdb's copy has only in-frame clones and leaves some out. The top ten hold roughly 16% of the sample, which has around 99,000 clones, around 81% seen once. Sequences were derived from peripheral blood mononuclear cells (PBMCs), sampled before the second cycle of nivolumab. These receptor sequences come from a human donor with classical Hodgkin lymphoma. Each CDR3 is given with its conserved first and last residue. D genes are given only for firm matches. Size values are once, few and many counts, or a class for expanded clones, and some rows have none.

j_gene: TRBJ2-5
d_gene: NA
abundance: once
v_gene: TRBV9
CDR3nt: TGTGCCAGCAGCTTCCGGGGGCAGCCGTACCAAGAGACCCAGTACTTC
CDR3aa: CASSFRGQPYQETQYF

j_gene: TRBJ2-7
d_gene: TRBD1
abundance: NA
v_gene: TRBV19
CDR3nt: TGTGCCAGGGCAGGGGGCCACCCCACGGCACGAGAAACCTACGAGCAGTACTTC
CDR3aa: CARAGGHPTARETYEQYF

j_gene: TRBJ1-1
d_gene: NA
abundance: NA
v_gene: TRBV6-6
CDR3nt: TGTGCCAGCAGTTACGTCAACACTGAAGCTTTCTTT
CDR3aa: CASSYVNTEAFF

j_gene: TRBJ2-3
d_gene: TRBD2
abundance: NA
v_gene: TRBV5-1
CDR3nt: TGCGCCAGCAGCTCGCTAGCGGGAGTGGAAGATACGCAGTATTTT
CDR3aa: CASSSLAGVEDTQYF

j_gene: TRBJ1-1
d_gene: NA
abundance: NA
v_gene: TRBV18
CDR3nt: TGTGCCAGCTCCCCGAGAAGAGCTGTGAACACTGAAGCTTTCTTT
CDR3aa: CASSPRRAVNTEAFF

j_gene: TRBJ1-4
d_gene: NA
abundance: NA
v_gene: TRBV18
CDR3nt: TGTGCCAGCTCACCACAGGGGATTAATGAAAAACTGTTTTTT
CDR3aa: CASSPQGINEKLFF

j_gene: TRBJ1-1
d_gene: NA
abundance: NA
v_gene: TRBV29-1
CDR3nt: TGCAGCGTTGAAGGCGAGCGAGGTTGGGGCACTGAAGCTTTCTTT
CDR3aa: CSVEGERGWGTEAFF

j_gene: TRBJ2-1
d_gene: TRBD2
abundance: few
v_gene: TRBV7-2
CDR3nt: TGTGCCAGCAGCTTAGGGACTAGCGGAGGGCTGGGGCAGTTCTTC
CDR3aa: CASSLGTSGGLGQFF

j_gene: TRBJ2-1
d_gene: TRBD2
abundance: once
v_gene: TRBV5-1
CDR3nt: TGCGCCAGCCGCGGGACTAGCGCCAACAATGAGCAGTTCTTC
CDR3aa: CASRGTSANNEQFF

j_gene: TRBJ2-2
d_gene: NA
abundance: NA
v_gene: TRBV11-3
CDR3nt: TGTGCCAGCAGCTCACCGGGACCCCTCGGTGGCGGGGAGCTGTTTTTT
CDR3aa: CASSSPGPLGGGELFF

j_gene: TRBJ1-3
d_gene: NA
abundance: NA
v_gene: TRBV2
CDR3nt: TGTGCCAGCAGAGCCGACAGCTCTGGAAACACCATATATTTT
CDR3aa: CASRADSSGNTIYF

j_gene: TRBJ2-2
d_gene: NA
abundance: NA
v_gene: TRBV7-9
CDR3nt: TGTGCCAGCAGCTTAATGGGGGCTTCCGGGGAGCTGTTTTTT
CDR3aa: CASSLMGASGELFF

j_gene: TRBJ2-2
d_gene: NA
abundance: NA
v_gene: TRBV7-9
CDR3nt: TGTGCCAGCAGCTTCAGCCTCGCGAACACCGGGGAGCTGTTTTTT
CDR3aa: CASSFSLANTGELFF

j_gene: TRBJ1-2
d_gene: NA
abundance: NA
v_gene: TRBV5-4
CDR3nt: TGTGCCAGCAGCTTGGAAACTTATGGCTACACCTTC
CDR3aa: CASSLETYGYTF

j_gene: TRBJ2-7
d_gene: TRBD1
abundance: NA
v_gene: TRBV5-1
CDR3nt: TGCGCCAGCAGCCAGGGGGCGGTCGTCGGCCTTCTTGGCGAGCAGTACTTC
CDR3aa: CASSQGAVVGLLGEQYF

j_gene: TRBJ2-1
d_gene: NA
abundance: NA
v_gene: TRBV30
CDR3nt: TGTGCCTGGAGCAACTTGGCGGGACCTGGGGAGCAGTTCTTC
CDR3aa: CAWSNLAGPGEQFF

j_gene: TRBJ2-7
d_gene: TRBD1
abundance: NA
v_gene: TRBV5-6
CDR3nt: TGTGCCAGCAGCTCTCTGGGACAGCAATACGAGCAGTACTTC
CDR3aa: CASSSLGQQYEQYF

j_gene: TRBJ1-1
d_gene: TRBD1
abundance: NA
v_gene: TRBV5-1
CDR3nt: TGCGCCAGCAGCTTGGATGGGACAGGGACCACTGAAGCTTTCTTT
CDR3aa: CASSLDGTGTTEAFF